What follows are 23 T cell receptor beta chains derived from one specimen sequenced in a study of cytomegalovirus exposure and HLA in healthy donors. Primers included in the PCR were 60 Vbeta and 13 Jbeta primers. Assay used: immunoSEQ multiplex PCR; TCRdb lists only in-frame clones, some missing. The sample contains 150,000 to 200,000 clones, over 75% of which appear only once. The sequenced material came from PBMCs. Receptors were obtained from a man between 18 and 35 years old in good health and CMV-seronegative.

The CDR3 protein is CASSLEQISNQPQHF. The CDR3, as DNA: TGTGCCAGCAGCTTGGAACAGATTAGCAATCAGCCCCAGCATTTT. The genes are TRBV5-5 and TRBJ1-5, with no clear D. Germline CDR1 SGHKS, CDR2 YYEKEE (reference sequence). Trimming cost V 0 bases and J 0 bases, with 7 bases left between them. This CDR3 region has 15 residues.

The V and J genes are TRBV11-2 and TRBJ1-2; no clear D. Germline assignment: CDR1 SGHAT and CDR2 FQNNGV. The V and J ends lost 4 bases and 8 bases respectively, with 29 bases between them. This CDR3 has 18 residues. DNA for the CDR3: TGTGCCAGCAGCTCCTCGGGCCGAGGGAACCCAGATTCCGGGGGCTACACCTTC. Its protein product is CASSSSGRGNPDSGGYTF. Variable domain in full (rest from reference TRBV11-2 and TRBJ1-2): EAGVAQSPRYKIIEKRQSVAFWCNPISGHATLYWYQQILGQGPKLLIQFQNNGVVDDSQLPKDRFSAERLKGVDSTLKIQPAKLEDSAVYLCASSSSGRGNPDSGGYTFGSGTRLTVV.

The gene calls are TRBV6-5 and TRBJ1-4; 11 bases are shared with TRBD1. Unmatched junction bases numbered 3, after V lost 5 bases and J lost 10 bases. This CDR3 is built from 13 residues. CDR1 is MNHEY and CDR2 is SVGAGI in the germline V gene. This chain's CDR3 is CASSGQGARKLFF. The CDR3 bases are TGTGCCAGCAGTGGACAGGGGGCGCGAAAACTGTTTTTT.

The genes are TRBV27 and TRBJ1-1; 8 bases line up with TRBD1. Losses at the gene ends were 2 bases for V and 0 bases for J; bases not matched to a gene: 5. The CDR3 is made up of 16 amino acids. Germline V gives CDR1 MNHEY, CDR2 SMNVEV (reference sequence). In DNA form, the CDR3 reads TGTGCCAGCAGTTTAGTGACAGGGGCGGTGAACACTGAAGCTTTCTTT. Amino acid sequence: CASSLVTGAVNTEAFF.

This chain joins TRBV2 and TRBJ1-3, with 9 bases that match TRBD1. V lost 4 bases, J lost 4 bases, and 5 bases stayed unmatched. The CDR3 length is 15 residues. The germline CDR1 and CDR2 sequences are SNHLY and FYNNEI. This CDR3 reads CASSGEQGAGNTIYF. The CDR3 nucleotides are TGTGCCAGCAGTGGCGAACAGGGGGCCGGAAACACCATATATTTT. Combining the CDR3 with reference TRBV2 and TRBJ1-3 gives the whole variable domain EPEVTQTPSHQVTQMGQEVILRCVPISNHLYFYWYRQILGQKVEFLVSFYNNEISEKSEIFDDQFSVERPDGSNFTLKIRSTKLEDSAMYFCASSGEQGAGNTIYFGEGSWLTVV.

The genes are TRBV9 and TRBJ2-5; 11 bases align to TRBD1. This CDR3 is 16 amino acids long. CDR1 and CDR2 (germline): SGDLS, YYNGEE. The V gene end was trimmed by 3 bases and the J gene end by 0 bases; junction bases not matched to a gene: 4. The CDR3 DNA reads TGTGCCAGCAGCGAAGGACAGGGGGCCTACCAAGAGACCCAGTACTTC. Its protein product is CASSEGQGAYQETQYF.

V is TRBV6-5 and J is TRBJ1-4; TRBD1 aligns across 7 bases. Germline lookup yields CDR1 MNHEY and CDR2 SVGAGI. V was pared by 7 bases and J by 6 bases, with 2 bases of the junction left unmatched. The CDR3 sequence is 12 residues long. The CDR3 sequence is CASKTGDEKLFF. In DNA, the CDR3 is TGTGCCAGCAAAACAGGGGATGAAAAACTGTTTTTT.

This clone appeared once. V is TRBV27 and J is TRBJ2-3, with D possibly TRBD1 on 6 matching bases. The V end lost 4 bases, the J end lost 2 bases, and 10 bases lay between the germline ends. The germline gives CDR1 MNHEY, CDR2 SMNVEV (reference sequence). The CDR3 sequence is 14 residues long. The CDR3 loop is CASSWGQPTDTQYF. The CDR3 DNA reads TGTGCCAGCAGTTGGGGACAACCCACAGATACGCAGTATTTT.

The chain recombines TRBV6-5 with TRBJ2-1, with D tentatively TRBD1 (7 bases). CDR3 length: 16 amino acids. Trimming took 3 bases from V and 4 from J, leaving 16 bases between them. Germline CDR1 and CDR2: MNHEY and SVGAGI. The CDR3: CASSYISRGAYNEQFF. CDR3 in DNA: TGTGCCAGCAGTTATATTAGCAGGGGGGCTTACAATGAGCAGTTCTTC.

This clone occurred a few times. The rearrangement uses TRBV29-1 and TRBJ1-1; 7 bases are shared with TRBD1. Germline V CDR1 and CDR2: SQVTM, ANQGSEA. V dropped 4 bases and J dropped 0; count of bases not matched to a gene: 2. The CDR3 consists of 13 residues. DNA for the CDR3: TGCAGCGTTGGAGGGACAGTGAACACTGAAGCTTTCTTT. It translates to CSVGGTVNTEAFF.

DNA for the CDR3: TGCGCCAGCAGTGAGCCCCCGGGGGAGCAGTTCTTC. Encoded protein: CASSEPPGEQFF. The rearrangement links TRBV10-1 to TRBJ2-1; TRBD2 is a possible D gene (5 bases). Trimming removed 2 bases at V and 10 bases at J, with 9 bases between. Germline V gene lookup returns CDR1 WNHNN and CDR2 SYGVQD (reference sequence). The CDR3 totals 12 residues.

V gene TRBV5-1 combines with J gene TRBJ2-2, with 7 bases identical to TRBD1. This CDR3 is 14 amino acids long. Germline V lookup: CDR1 SGHRS, CDR2 YFSETQ. V gave up 4 bases and J gave up 5 bases; unmatched junction bases: 5. CDR3 sequence reads: CASSRDRQTGELFF. In nucleotides, the CDR3 is TGCGCCAGCAGCAGGGACAGACAAACCGGGGAGCTGTTTTTT.

In this sample, this clone turned up once. The chain joins TRBV5-4 to TRBJ2-2; D is perhaps TRBD2 (5 bases). The CDR3 totals 16 residues. From germline, CDR1 is SGHNT and CDR2 YYREEE (reference sequence). V was pared by 3 bases and J by 7 bases, with 19 bases between. Here the CDR3 DNA reads TGTGCCAGCAGCTCAGAACCCGGGAACTCATACGGGGAGCTGTTTTTT. Translation gives CASSSEPGNSYGELFF.

This clone was seen only a few times. The rearrangement joins TRBV18 to TRBJ1-4, with TRBD1 matching 7 bases. There are 14 residues in the CDR3. Germline-derived CDR1 and CDR2 are KGHSH and LQKENI. V was pared by 2 bases and J by 8 bases, with 5 bases of the junction left unmatched. CDR3 sequence (DNA): TGTGCCAGCTCACCAAGGGACAGACGGGAAAAACTGTTTTTT. Protein product: CASSPRDRREKLFF.

V usage is TRBV6-5 and J usage is TRBJ2-3; 8 positions agree with TRBD2. CDR3 length equals 13 residues. J gave up 0 bases and V 11 bases, and 4 bases lay outside the gene matches. Germline values: CDR1 MNHEY, CDR2 SVGAGI. CDR3 sequence: CAVGGASTDTQYF. CDR3 bases: TGTGCCGTCGGGGGGGCTAGCACAGATACGCAGTATTTT.

The chain combines TRBV7-3 with TRBJ2-7; 7 nucleotides agree with TRBD2. Germline V gene data show CDR1 as SGHTA and CDR2 as FQGTGA. CDR3 size: 18 residues. V shed 4 bases, J shed 1 base, and the junction held 16 bases outside the gene matches. DNA for the CDR3: TGTGCCAGCAGCTCAATACGAGCCGTAGGGCGGGGGTCCTACGAGCAGTACTTC. As protein: CASSSIRAVGRGSYEQYF.

The chain recombines TRBV5-1 with TRBJ1-2; tentative D call: TRBD1 (6 bases). Trimming took 0 bases from V and 7 from J, leaving 19 bases between them. The germline gives CDR1 SGHRS, CDR2 YFSETQ. CDR3 size: 16 residues. In nucleotides, the CDR3 is TGCGCCAGCAGCTTGGGGCCAACAGGGACATACAGTGGCTACACCTTC. Translating gives CASSLGPTGTYSGYTF.

V is TRBV18 and J is TRBJ2-3, with D possibly TRBD2 on 6 matching bases. Per germline, CDR1 KGHSH and CDR2 LQKENI. Trimming pared 4 bases from V and 5 bases from J, leaving 19 bases between. This CDR3 contains 16 residues. The CDR3 loop reads CASSRTRPGVVDTQYF. CDR3 DNA sequence: TGTGCCAGCTCACGGACGAGACCGGGAGTTGTAGATACGCAGTATTTT.

Points on this clone: At one end the junction does not follow the germline gene, possibly because of a read error. The rearrangement uses TRBV7-7 and TRBJ2-1; no reliable D call. CDR1 is SSHAT, CDR2 FNYEAQ, per germline (reference sequence). CDR3 length: 13 amino acids. CDR3: CASSRTKNNEQFF. The CDR3 DNA reads TGTGCTAGCAGCCGAACTAAGAACAATGAGCAGTTCTTC.

This clone was seen a handful of times. The rearrangement uses TRBV29-1 and TRBJ2-7; TRBD1 matches at 10 bases. This CDR3 region has 12 residues. Germline loops: CDR1 SQVTM, CDR2 ANQGSEA. Trimming cost V 7 bases and J 3 bases; bases outside gene matches: 3. CDR3 DNA: TGCAGCGCGGGGACAGGGGACTACGAGCAGTACTTC. This encodes CSAGTGDYEQYF.

This clone was counted only a few times. The CDR3 is CASSTIRGLRDGYTF. The DNA of the CDR3 is TGTGCCAGCAGTACTATTAGGGGGCTTAGGGATGGCTACACCTTC. The V call is TRBV27, the J call TRBJ1-2; 7 bases are a match to TRBD1. Looked up from germline, CDR1 is MNHEY and CDR2 is SMNVEV (reference sequence). This CDR3 spans 15 amino acids. After removal of 5 bases from V and 6 bases from J, the junction contained 12 bases not matched to a gene.

In this sample, this clone turned up a few times. The rearrangement uses TRBV4-3 and TRBJ2-2, with 8 bases identical to TRBD2. In germline, CDR1 is LGHNA, CDR2 YSLEER. The CDR3 length is 15 residues. The ends lost 1 base at V and 4 bases at J; junction bases unmatched: 2. CDR3 amino acids: CASSQAGTSTGELFF. The CDR3 DNA reads TGCGCCAGCAGCCAAGCCGGGACTAGCACCGGGGAGCTGTTTTTT.

The CDR3 region has the DNA TGTGCCAGCAGCTTGGGCGGCAGTTGGGGCTACACCTTC. This codes for CASSLGGSWGYTF. The genes are TRBV5-6 and TRBJ1-2, with D unclear. This CDR3 contains 13 residues. Germline V gene lookup returns CDR1 SGHDT and CDR2 YYEEEE. Between the trimmed V and J ends, which lost 0 bases and 8 bases, there was a span of 11 bases.